The clone carrying this TCR beta chain was counted only a few times. With random hexamers, roughly 0.45 to 1 ug RNA was reverse transcribed. TCRdb passed the immunoSEQ multiplex PCR reads through MiXCR, listing each CDR3 protein once. The data show 130,000 to 150,000 distinct CDR3 sequences, with nearly 95% seen just once and 0.25% to 0.3% held by the top ten. CDR3 length: 12 residues. The V and J ends lost 0 bases and 2 bases respectively, with 5 bases between them. The germline CDR1 and CDR2 sequences are DFQATT and SNEGSKA (reference sequence). This sample was included in a study of CD8 T cells in Susac syndrome.

V gene TRBV20-1 combines with J gene TRBJ2-7; no definite D call. Specimen: CD8+ T cells from PBMCs. This receptor was taken from a human donor in good health. CDR3 nucleotides: TGCAGTGCTAGAGATGGGACCTACGAGCAGTACTTC. It is translated as CSARDGTYEQYF.